The rows below give T cell receptor beta chains drawn from one sample of a study of CD4 T cells in relation to SARS-CoV-2 and coronaviruses. The assay was immunoSEQ multiplex PCR, and TCRdb's table has in-frame clones only and misses some. The sample records about 55,000 clones, 70% to 90% being singletons. Sequenced material: memory CD4+ T cells from PBMCs. The receptors come from a human donor in good health. Both conserved end residues are trimmed from each CDR3.

length: 14
V: TRBV5-6
J: TRBJ2-3
CDR3: ASSPGQVKYTDTQY

length: 12
V: TRBV29-1
J: TRBJ2-3
CDR3: SVAGTTSTDTQY

length: 13
V: TRBV7-2
J: TRBJ1-4
CDR3: ASSLAGGSNEGLF

length: 15
V: TRBV3-1/TRBV3-2
J: TRBJ2-3
CDR3: ASSRAGTKGGTDTQY

length: 11
V: TRBV30
J: TRBJ2-5
CDR3: AWTGGIRETQY

length: 12
V: TRBV7-9
J: TRBJ2-7
CDR3: ASRPGGWSLEQY

length: 20
V: TRBV28
J: TRBJ2-3
CDR3: ASSYPPGQGFLGFLSTDTQY

length: 14
V: TRBV5-4
J: TRBJ2-7
CDR3: ASSLRGGTSAYEQY

length: 12
V: TRBV5-4
J: TRBJ2-5
CDR3: ASSTGTGRETQY

length: 12
V: TRBV6-5
J: TRBJ2-3
CDR3: ASSLTGATDTQY

length: 9
V: TRBV10-1
J: TRBJ2-7
CDR3: ATAIDYEQY

length: 11
V: TRBV18
J: TRBJ1-1
CDR3: ASSETGTTEAF

length: 14
V: TRBV5-1
J: TRBJ2-5
CDR3: ASSLQSGGLQETQY

length: 15
V: TRBV18
J: TRBJ1-3
CDR3: ASSPVEGLQHGNTIY

length: 12
V: TRBV2
J: TRBJ2-3
CDR3: ASRVGVGPDTQY

length: 16
V: TRBV16
J: TRBJ2-7
CDR3: ASSHATYRTGKSYEQY

length: 13
V: TRBV5-1
J: TRBJ2-5
CDR3: ASAPTSGRGKTQY

length: 10
V: TRBV28
J: TRBJ2-7
CDR3: ASSLHTYEQY

length: 14
V: TRBV7-2
J: TRBJ2-1
CDR3: ASSLTSGRGIGEQF

length: 13
V: TRBV19
J: TRBJ2-1
CDR3: ASSMGRGYYNEQF

length: 10
V: TRBV7-9
J: TRBJ1-4
CDR3: ASSLDGGKLF

length: 11
V: TRBV3-1/TRBV3-2
J: TRBJ1-1
CDR3: ASSIQENTEAF

length: 11
V: TRBV6-5
J: TRBJ1-5
CDR3: ASSLQGNQPQH